These T cell receptor beta chains were read from a single sample in a study of T-cell memory formation after mild COVID-19. TCRdb redid the calling of the 5' RACE reads with MiXCR, one entry per CDR3 protein. The sample shows some 410,000 distinct CDR3 sequences, 20% to 30% of them seen only once. Sequencing was done on a sample of PBMCs or a T cell subset sorted from them (not recorded which). The source is an adult woman who had mild COVID-19 (a few samples of this study predate the infection). Cell type and time point are not known. The CDR3 runs from the conserved cysteine through the conserved F or W. The D gene is left open where the match is weak. Not all rows give a size; the values are once, few, many and, for expanded clones, a class.

d_gene	abundance	v_gene	j_gene	CDR3nt	CDR3aa
.	few	TRBV12-3/TRBV12-4	TRBJ1-5	TGTGCCAGCAGTTCGTGGGAGAATCAGCCCCAGCATTTT	CASSSWENQPQHF
TRBD1	large	TRBV9	TRBJ2-5	TGTGCCAGCAGCAAGACAGGGGCGGGAGAGACCCAGTACTTC	CASSKTGAGETQYF
.	.	TRBV18	TRBJ2-3	TGTGCCAGCTCACCGGACACTCGCACAGATACGCAGTATTTT	CASSPDTRTDTQYF
.	few	TRBV3-1	TRBJ1-5	TGTGCCAGCAGCCAAGTCCTGGCGCAGCCCCAGCATTTT	CASSQVLAQPQHF
.	.	TRBV6-2/TRBV6-3	TRBJ2-6	TGTGCCAGCAGTAGGTTAGAGTACAGGTCTAACTCTGGGGCCAACGTCCTGACTTTC	CASSRLEYRSNSGANVLTF
.	.	TRBV12-3/TRBV12-4	TRBJ2-1	TGTGCCAGCAGTTTGAGCCTCGTAGGTGAGCAGTTCTTC	CASSLSLVGEQFF
.	.	TRBV7-3	TRBJ1-1	TGTGCCAGCAGCTTAGGCGGCGGCAAGGAGTCGGCTTTCTTT	CASSLGGGKESAFF
.	few	TRBV7-2	TRBJ2-1	TGTTCCGGGGGGCGTATCAATGAGCAGTTCTTC	CSGGRINEQFF
TRBD1	few	TRBV20-1	TRBJ2-5	TGCAGTGCCGGACAGGGCCAAGAGACCCAGTACTTC	CSAGQGQETQYF
TRBD1	.	TRBV7-9	TRBJ2-2	TGTGCCAACCATCAGGGGGCTTCCACCGGGGAGCTGTTTTTT	CANHQGASTGELFF
TRBD2	many	TRBV15	TRBJ2-1	TGTGCCACCAGCAGAGATAGAGCGGGGGCCCTAAATGAGCAGTTCTTC	CATSRDRAGALNEQFF
TRBD2	.	TRBV19	TRBJ2-3	TGTGCCAGTAGTATCGAAGCGGGGGGGCCCGGCGCGCAGTATTTT	CASSIEAGGPGAQYF
TRBD2	few	TRBV20-1	TRBJ2-7	TGCAGTGTGATAGCGGGAGGGACTGGGTACGAGCAGTACTTC	CSVIAGGTGYEQYF
TRBD2	.	TRBV5-1	TRBJ2-1	TGCGCCAGCAGGTGGCTAGCGGAGGGTAATGAGCAGTTCTTC	CASRWLAEGNEQFF
TRBD1	many	TRBV7-8	TRBJ2-5	TGCCTTCTAGGGGGCCCACAAGAGACCCAGTACTTC	CLLGGPQETQYF
TRBD2	.	TRBV7-2	TRBJ2-1	TGTGCCAGCAGCTCCACTAGCGGGGGGGCATTTGAGCAGTTCTTC	CASSSTSGGAFEQFF
TRBD2	.	TRBV7-9	TRBJ2-3	TGTGCCAGCAGCTTTTTCGATAGCGGGAGGGCCGGACATACGCAGTATTTT	CASSFFDSGRAGHTQYF
TRBD2	.	TRBV30	TRBJ2-7	TGTGCCTGGAGTACAGGACTAGCGGGCTCCTACGAGCAGTACTTC	CAWSTGLAGSYEQYF
TRBD1	.	TRBV29-1	TRBJ2-1	TGCAGCGTTGAACAAGGGGGCGATGAGCAGTTCTTC	CSVEQGGDEQFF
.	.	TRBV7-8	TRBJ1-1	TGTGCCAGCAGCTTAGAAATCACGGGCGCTGAAGCTTTCTTT	CASSLEITGAEAFF
.	.	TRBV3-1	TRBJ2-7	TGTGCCAGCAGCCCTCTCCTTACCGACTCCTACGAGCAGTACTTC	CASSPLLTDSYEQYF
TRBD1	.	TRBV5-1	TRBJ1-1	TGCGCCAGCAGCCAAGACAGGGCGACGATGAACACTGAAGCTTTCTTT	CASSQDRATMNTEAFF
.	.	TRBV10-3	TRBJ2-1	TGTGCCATCAGGGGACCCAATGAGCAGTTCTTC	CAIRGPNEQFF
TRBD1	.	TRBV28	TRBJ1-2	TGTGCCAGCAGTCCGTATTCGACAGGGTTGGATGGCTACACCTTC	CASSPYSTGLDGYTF
TRBD2	many	TRBV9	TRBJ2-2	TGTGCCAGCAGCCTACTAGCGGGAGCGAACACCGGGGAGCTGTTTTTT	CASSLLAGANTGELFF
.	few	TRBV12-3/TRBV12-4	TRBJ2-7	TGTGCCAGCACGCCAGGACAGCTCCCTGGGGAGCAGTACTTC	CASTPGQLPGEQYF
TRBD1	.	TRBV5-1	TRBJ2-7	TGCGCCAGCAGCTCCGTAGGGACAGGGGTATTTGTCCACGAGCAGTACTTC	CASSSVGTGVFVHEQYF
TRBD2	.	TRBV5-6	TRBJ2-3	TGTGCCAGCAGCTTGCACTCTAGCGGGACCCCGTATTTT	CASSLHSSGTPYF
.	.	TRBV9	TRBJ2-1	TGTGCCAGCAGCGCCCCGTCGGTGGGTGAGCAGTTCTTC	CASSAPSVGEQFF
TRBD2	.	TRBV7-9	TRBJ2-7	TGTGCCAGCACCTTATTCTTACCGGGGGGGTATGACTACGAGCAGTACTTC	CASTLFLPGGYDYEQYF
TRBD2	.	TRBV3-1	TRBJ2-1	TGTGCCAGCAGCCCCACGGGACTAGCGGGGAACAATGAGCAGTTCTTC	CASSPTGLAGNNEQFF
TRBD1	few	TRBV27	TRBJ2-1	TGTGCCAGCAGTCCTGACCGGGACAGGGAATTGGGGGAGCAGTTCTTC	CASSPDRDRELGEQFF
.	few	TRBV2	TRBJ2-7	TGTGCCAGCAGTGAACAGAGCTACGAGCAGTACTTC	CASSEQSYEQYF